This T cell receptor (beta chain) is from a study of cytomegalovirus exposure and HLA in healthy donors. Findings and caveats of the study: A classifier reportedly called cytomegalovirus status with high sensitivity and specificity. Earlier findings revealed that most TCR beta V segments proved productive either about 90% or about 30% of the time. In a later analysis, productive TCRs from donors in an Asian-associated ancestry cluster reportedly carried fewer N-insertions than the cohort mean.

Primers for the PCR totalled 60 Vbeta and 13 Jbeta. TCRdb's table, derived via immunoSEQ multiplex PCR, lists solely in-frame clones and lacks some. The listing records 120,000 to 150,000 clones. About this clone itself: The antigen remains unidentified.

This CDR3 comprises 13 residues. Trimming cost V 8 bases and J 0 bases, with 12 bases left between them. Germline V lookup: CDR1 SGHKS, CDR2 YYEKEE (reference sequence). This clonotype was sampled from a woman aged 45 to 65 in good health and CMV-seronegative. Material: PBMCs. V usage is TRBV5-5 and J usage is TRBJ2-7; D is perhaps TRBD2 (5 bases). The CDR3 protein is CARLTRDSYEQYF. The CDR3 nucleotides read TGTGCCAGACTCACACGGGACTCCTACGAGCAGTACTTC.